One and the same sample provided the 27 T cell receptor beta chains below, sequenced in a study of lymphopenia after photon versus proton radiotherapy. Method: immunoSEQ multiplex PCR; TCRdb's copy keeps in-frame clones and lacks some. The sample has about 16,000 clones, about 88% seen once. The starting material was peripheral blood, obtained from a patient treated with proton-based radiotherapy. The receptors shown here come from an older woman with cholangiocarcinoma. Some clones in this sample may be carry-over from other donors' samples.

This chain's CDR3 is CASSQGVGNQPQHF. The CDR3 nucleotides are TGTGCCAGCTCACAGGGGGTTGGCAATCAGCCCCAGCATTTT. The rearrangement uses TRBV18 and TRBJ1-5; perhaps TRBD1 as D (6 bases). V was clipped by 4 bases and J by 2 bases, with 9 bases between them. The CDR3 is 14 residues long. Germline CDR1 and CDR2: KGHSH and LQKENI.

This clone is a singleton in its sample. The chain employs TRBV7-3 and TRBJ1-4; D is uncertain. Germline V CDR1 and CDR2: SGHTA, FQGTGA. V was pared by 2 bases and J by 0 bases, with 13 bases between. CDR3 length equals 17 residues. CDR3 residues: CASSLGVRFATNEKLFF. CDR3 bases: TGTGCCAGCAGCTTAGGAGTCAGATTTGCAACTAATGAAAAACTGTTTTTT.

The chain links TRBV5-6 to TRBJ1-1; no definite D call. The CDR3 loop spans 14 amino acids. CDR1 is SGHDT, CDR2 YYEEEE, per germline. The V gene lost 1 base and the J gene lost 3 bases, with 10 bases spanning the gap. The CDR3 here is CASSLWQSYTEAFF. In DNA form, the CDR3 reads TGTGCCAGCAGCTTGTGGCAATCGTACACTGAAGCTTTCTTT. The full variable domain, completed using reference TRBV5-6 and TRBJ1-1, is DAGVTQSPTHLIKTRGQQVTLRCSPKSGHDTVSWYQQALGQGPQFIFQYYEEEERQRGNFPDRFSGHQFPNYSSELNVNALLLGDSALYLCASSLWQSYTEAFFGQGTRLTVV.

This clone has just one count. The J gene is TRBJ1-5, the V gene TRBV4-1; D uncertain. V was shortened by 2 bases and J by 0 bases, with 8 bases between the two germline ends. The CDR3 runs to 15 residues. Germline CDR1 reads MGHRA; CDR2 reads YSYEKL. The CDR3 is CASSQWENSNQPQHF. For the CDR3, the DNA is TGCGCCAGCAGCCAATGGGAGAATAGCAATCAGCCCCAGCATTTT.

The chain combines TRBV18 with TRBJ2-1; no reliable D call. V lost 4 bases and J lost 2, with 12 bases in between. Germline V gene lookup returns CDR1 KGHSH and CDR2 LQKENI. This CDR3 comprises 15 residues. The CDR3 nucleotides are TGTGCCAGCTCACGAGTCCTTCCCCCCTACAATGAGCAGTTCTTC. This gives the protein CASSRVLPPYNEQFF.

The chain combines TRBV5-6 with TRBJ2-2, with D possibly TRBD2 on 6 matching bases. The V end lost 4 bases, the J end lost 4 bases, and 17 bases lay between the germline ends. The CDR3 sequence is 16 residues long. CDR1 is SGHDT, CDR2 YYEEEE, per germline. CDR3 DNA: TGTGCCAGCAGCCTATGGACGGGGGTTTCCACCGGGGAGCTGTTTTTT. Protein sequence: CASSLWTGVSTGELFF.

V and J are TRBV2 and TRBJ1-6; D is perhaps TRBD1 (5 bases). Germline V CDR1 and CDR2: SNHLY, FYNNEI. This CDR3 contains 16 residues. V dropped 2 bases and J dropped 7 bases, with 15 bases sitting between them. CDR3 sequence (DNA): TGTGCCAGCAGTGAAACGCGTGGGGGACGGAATTCACCCCTCCACTTT. It yields the protein CASSETRGGRNSPLHF.

The chain links TRBV7-2 to TRBJ2-1; D not certain. Germline loops: CDR1 SGHTA, CDR2 FQGNSA. CDR3 size: 13 residues. Trimming left V 4 bases short and J 5 bases short, with 9 bases between. The CDR3 DNA sequence: TGTGCCAGCAGCTCGGAACCGAACAATGAGCAGTTCTTC. Translating it yields CASSSEPNNEQFF.

This clone was detected only once. This chain connects TRBV6-5 to TRBJ2-3; 12 bases map to TRBD1. J lost 6 bases, V lost 10 bases, and 5 bases had no gene match. Looked up from germline, CDR1 is MNHEY and CDR2 is SVGAGI. CDR3 length: 13 residues. The CDR3 region is CATRDRGLDTQYF. CDR3 nucleotide sequence: TGTGCCACGAGGGACAGGGGGCTGGATACGCAGTATTTT.

J is TRBJ2-5 and V is TRBV27, with 8 bases aligning to TRBD2. With V trimmed by 0 bases and J by 1 base, 4 bases remained unmatched. The CDR3 runs 16 residues. Germline V gene lookup returns CDR1 MNHEY and CDR2 SMNVEV (reference sequence). The DNA of the CDR3 is TGTGCCAGCAGTTTATCCCTAGCGGGTAGCCAAGAGACCCAGTACTTC. Translated, it gives CASSLSLAGSQETQYF.

V usage is TRBV6-5 and J usage is TRBJ1-1; D may be TRBD1 (5 bases). V lost 2 bases, J lost 3 bases, and 10 bases lay in between. In germline, CDR1 is MNHEY, CDR2 SVGAGI. This CDR3 contains 14 residues. CDR3 amino acids: CASSYGGGYTEAFF. DNA of the CDR3: TGTGCCAGCAGTTACGGGGGGGGGTACACTGAAGCTTTCTTT.

This chain uses TRBV9 with TRBJ2-1; D is unclear. V lost 2 bases and J 10 bases, leaving 22 bases between the germline ends. CDR3 length: 16 residues. The germline V gene has CDR1 SGDLS and CDR2 YYNGEE. CDR3 sequence reads: CASSVSPTTSSGEQFF. The CDR3, as DNA: TGTGCCAGCAGCGTTTCCCCCACCACCTCATCCGGGGAGCAGTTCTTC.

The chain is built from TRBV6-1 and TRBJ1-3; D unclear. The ends were cut back, 4 bases at V and 2 bases at J, with 12 bases in the middle. The germline gives CDR1 MNHNS, CDR2 SASEGT. The CDR3 runs to 15 residues. CDR3 in amino acids: CASSVGNPAGNTIYF. The CDR3 DNA follows: TGTGCCAGCAGTGTTGGGAATCCCGCTGGAAACACCATATATTTT.

The chain is built from TRBV5-1 and TRBJ2-1, with 9 bases identical to TRBD1. J gave up 8 bases and V 5 bases, and 5 bases lay outside the gene matches. Per the germline V gene, CDR1 is SGHRS and CDR2 is YFSETQ. This CDR3 contains 13 residues. The DNA of the CDR3 is TGCGCCAGCAGGACAGGGGGTGGGGATGAGCAGTTCTTC. Translated: CASRTGGGDEQFF.

V and J are TRBV15 and TRBJ2-1, with 8 bases lining up with TRBD1. The V gene's germline CDR1 is LNHNV and CDR2 YYDKDF (reference sequence). CDR3 length: 16 amino acids. The V and J ends lost 0 bases and 6 bases, in that order; junction bases with no gene match: 7. The CDR3 region has the DNA TGTGCCACCAGCAGAGATACGGCAGGGGGCCTCAATGAGCAGTTCTTC. It codes for CATSRDTAGGLNEQFF.

V and J are TRBV7-3 and TRBJ2-7; D possibly matches TRBD1 or TRBD2 (5 bases each). V dropped 1 base and J dropped 4 bases, with 11 bases sitting between them. The germline CDR1 and CDR2 sequences are SGHTA and FQGTGA. The CDR3 sequence is 14 residues long. In DNA, the CDR3 is TGTGCCAGCAGCTTAAACCCGGGACGGTACGAGCAGTACTTC. It encodes CASSLNPGRYEQYF.

This clone was counted a single time. The genes are TRBV5-6 and TRBJ2-1; no firm D call. The germline gives CDR1 SGHDT, CDR2 YYEEEE. The CDR3 runs to 16 residues. Trimming left V 4 bases short and J 2 bases short, with 16 bases between. The CDR3 DNA follows: TGTGCCAGCAGCAATGTAGGCTTCCGGGCCTACAATGAGCAGTTCTTC. Its translation is CASSNVGFRAYNEQFF.

V is TRBV7-9 and J is TRBJ2-3; D not resolved. V was trimmed by 1 base and J by 1 base, leaving 6 bases between them. The CDR3 loop spans 14 amino acids. Germline loops: CDR1 SEHNR, CDR2 FQNEAQ (reference sequence). The CDR3 loop is CASSLGGRTDTQYF. DNA of the CDR3: TGTGCCAGCAGCTTAGGAGGTCGCACAGATACGCAGTATTTT.

This chain joins TRBV5-4 and TRBJ1-1, with D possibly matching TRBD1 (6 bases). CDR1 is SGHNT and CDR2 is YYREEE in the germline V gene (reference sequence). The ends were cut back, 4 bases at V and 1 base at J, with 14 bases in the middle. The CDR3 totals 15 residues. CDR3 DNA: TGTGCCAGCAGCCCCCCGGGACAACAGAACACTGAAGCTTTCTTT. Translated: CASSPPGQQNTEAFF. The entire variable domain, with the rest obtained from reference TRBV5-4 and TRBJ1-1, is as follows: ETGVTQSPTHLIKTRGQQVTLRCSSQSGHNTVSWYQQALGQGPQFIFQYYREEENGRGNFPPRFSGLQFPNYSSELNVNALELDDSALYLCASSPPGQQNTEAFFGQGTRLTVV.

This clone was detected only a few times. V gene TRBV7-2 combines with J gene TRBJ1-2; D remains ambiguous. The germline V and J ends were trimmed by 1 base and 8 bases, with 11 bases remaining between them. Germline V gene data show CDR1 as SGHTA and CDR2 as FQGNSA. CDR3 size: 13 residues. CDR3 sequence: CASSLGPRKGYTF. The CDR3 DNA sequence: TGTGCCAGCAGCTTAGGGCCTCGTAAGGGCTACACCTTC.

This rearrangement joins TRBV6-1 to TRBJ2-3; D uncertain. Trimming shortened V by 6 bases and J by 7 bases, and 11 bases separated the two germline ends. From germline, CDR1 is MNHNS and CDR2 SASEGT. This CDR3 comprises 12 residues. The CDR3 DNA sequence: TGTGCCAGCAGGGGCTCCCTAAATACGCAGTATTTT. This gives the protein CASRGSLNTQYF.

This rearrangement joins TRBV10-3 to TRBJ2-7, with 12 bases lining up with TRBD2. The CDR3 spans 18 residues. Unmatched junction bases numbered 11, after V lost 1 base and J lost 4 bases. CDR1 and CDR2 from the germline V gene are ENHRY and SYGVKD. CDR3 sequence (DNA): TGTGCCATCAGTGAGTGGGGGAACTCTAGCGGGAGGGCGTACGAGCAGTACTTC. Its translation is CAISEWGNSSGRAYEQYF.

The J gene is TRBJ1-2, the V gene TRBV10-2, with D unresolved. The CDR3 has 14 amino acids. Trimming shortened V by 2 bases and J by 3 bases, and 10 bases separated the two germline ends. Looked up from germline, CDR1 is WSHSY and CDR2 is SAAADI. The CDR3 region has the DNA TGCGCCAGCAGTGAGACGGGTCTTGACTATGGCTACACCTTC. It translates to CASSETGLDYGYTF.

The V and J genes are TRBV4-1 and TRBJ2-7; no definite D call. Trimming pared 0 bases from V and 12 bases from J, leaving 9 bases between. Germline-derived CDR1 and CDR2 are MGHRA and YSYEKL. The CDR3 contains 11 residues. The CDR3 sequence is CASSQEKGLYF. The CDR3 coding sequence is TGCGCCAGCAGCCAAGAGAAGGGTCTGTACTTC.

The rearrangement joins TRBV9 to TRBJ2-5; TRBD2 is a possible D gene (5 bases). Germline V gene sequence: CDR1 SGDLS, CDR2 YYNGEE. The CDR3 spans 14 residues. Trimming left V 0 bases short and J 5 bases short, with 11 bases between. CDR3 region: CASSVASAAETQYF. DNA of the CDR3: TGTGCCAGCAGCGTAGCGTCAGCGGCTGAGACCCAGTACTTC.

This clone is a singleton in its sample. The chain joins TRBV11-2 to TRBJ2-5; D is uncertain. The end of the DNA is better explained by TRBJ2-7, so the J call may be wrong. Germline V gene sequence: CDR1 SGHAT, CDR2 FQNNGV. The CDR3 consists of 18 residues. CDR3 nucleotide sequence: TGTGCCAGCAGCCTCGACCAACCGTGGCGGACGGTAACCTACGAGCAGTACTTC. This encodes CASSLDQPWRTVTYEQYF.

The chain carries TRBV6-5 and TRBJ2-3; D is possibly TRBD1 (5 bases). Germline CDR1 reads MNHEY; CDR2 reads SVGAGI. CDR3 length equals 13 residues. Trimming took off 10 bases at V and 0 bases at J, with 11 bases between the two ends. The CDR3 DNA follows: TGTGCCATCCATGACAGAAGCACAGATACGCAGTATTTT. Protein sequence: CAIHDRSTDTQYF.